Listed below are T cell receptor beta chains from one sample, sequenced in a study of T cells in localized non-small cell lung cancer. The repertoire was sequenced with immunoSEQ multiplex PCR; TCRdb's copy has only in-frame clones and lacks some. The data contain 55,000 or so clones, around 80% of them seen just once; the ten biggest clones take up 4.5% to 5.5%. Source: PBMCs, taken before any cancer treatment. The receptor source for this set is a woman aged 40-75 years with stage II lung adenocarcinoma. CDR3s include the opening cysteine and the closing phenylalanine or tryptophan. D genes are given only for firm matches. Clone sizes are given selectively: once, few, many, or a class where the clone is expanded.

J: TRBJ1-3
size: few
D: .
V: TRBV7-9
DNA: TGTGCCAGCAGTTCGAGTTACAGCCGCTCTGGAAACACCATATATTTT
CDR3: CASSSSYSRSGNTIYF

J: TRBJ1-2
size: medium-sized
D: .
V: TRBV7-2
DNA: TGTGCCAGCAGCCCCACACCCGGCGTCTATGGCTACACCTTC
CDR3: CASSPTPGVYGYTF

J: TRBJ2-1
size: few
D: TRBD2
V: TRBV4-2
DNA: TGTGCCAGCAGCCAAAGGACTAGCGGGGTTGATGAGCAGTTCTTC
CDR3: CASSQRTSGVDEQFF

J: TRBJ2-2
size: .
D: TRBD1
V: TRBV5-8
DNA: TGTGCCAGCAGCGCCGGACAGGGTTGGACCGGGGAGCTGTTTTTT
CDR3: CASSAGQGWTGELFF

J: TRBJ2-7
size: .
D: TRBD2
V: TRBV14
DNA: TGTGCCAGCAGCCAAGAGGGAGGGGTTCGGCAGTACTTC
CDR3: CASSQEGGVRQYF

J: TRBJ2-2
size: .
D: TRBD2
V: TRBV14
DNA: TGTGCCAGCAGCCAAGCCCAGGACTGGAGCGGGGACCCGAACACCGGGGAGCTGTTTTTT
CDR3: CASSQAQDWSGDPNTGELFF

J: TRBJ1-1
size: .
D: TRBD1
V: TRBV27
DNA: TGTGCCAGCATTCTGGCAGGGGGTGGCACTGAAGCTTTCTTT
CDR3: CASILAGGGTEAFF

J: TRBJ2-1
size: .
D: TRBD1
V: TRBV5-1
DNA: TGCGCCAGCAGCGTGAGACAGGGGTCTACTAATGAGCAGTTCTTC
CDR3: CASSVRQGSTNEQFF

J: TRBJ2-1
size: .
D: .
V: TRBV7-6
DNA: TGTGCCAGCAGCTTAGATCGGTGGGCTGAGCAGTTCTTC
CDR3: CASSLDRWAEQFF

J: TRBJ2-5
size: .
D: TRBD1
V: TRBV10-3
DNA: TGTGCCATCATGAGGGACAGGGGCGGAGAGACCCAGTACTTC
CDR3: CAIMRDRGGETQYF

J: TRBJ1-2
size: .
D: TRBD1
V: TRBV7-9
DNA: TGTGCCAGCAGCCCGACCGGCCTGGGACAGGGGGGAGACGGCTACACCTTC
CDR3: CASSPTGLGQGGDGYTF

J: TRBJ2-7
size: few
D: .
V: TRBV7-9
DNA: TGTGCCAGCAGCCCCGTTGTGGGAGACGAGCAGTACTTC
CDR3: CASSPVVGDEQYF

J: TRBJ1-3
size: .
D: TRBD1
V: TRBV29-1
DNA: TGCAGCGTTGGGGGAAAGACAGGGACGAGCCCCGGAAACACCATATATTTT
CDR3: CSVGGKTGTSPGNTIYF

J: TRBJ1-5
size: few
D: .
V: TRBV19
DNA: TGTGCCAGTAGTATAGAGGGTAGCGGCAATCAGCCCCAGCATTTT
CDR3: CASSIEGSGNQPQHF

J: TRBJ2-1
size: .
D: TRBD2
V: TRBV9
DNA: TGTGCCAGCAATGCCCTCCCGGGGGGACCGGTATCCTACAATGAGCAGTTCTTC
CDR3: CASNALPGGPVSYNEQFF

J: TRBJ2-3
size: .
D: .
V: TRBV29-1
DNA: TGCAGCGCCCGGACAGACGATGCAGATACGCAGTATTTT
CDR3: CSARTDDADTQYF

J: TRBJ2-1
size: once
D: TRBD2
V: TRBV5-1
DNA: TGCGCCAGCAACCTACTAACTAGCGGCGCCTACAATGAGCAGTTCTTC
CDR3: CASNLLTSGAYNEQFF

J: TRBJ2-1
size: .
D: TRBD2
V: TRBV7-7
DNA: TGTGCTAGCAGCTTAACGAGCGGGGGCAACAATGAGCAGTTCTTC
CDR3: CASSLTSGGNNEQFF

J: TRBJ2-7
size: .
D: .
V: TRBV6-4
DNA: TGTGCCAGCAGTAGAGCTGAGGGCTACGAGCAGTACTTC
CDR3: CASSRAEGYEQYF

J: TRBJ2-3
size: .
D: .
V: TRBV10-1
DNA: TGCGCCAGCAGTGAAACCCCCAGCACAGATACGCAGTATTTT
CDR3: CASSETPSTDTQYF

J: TRBJ2-1
size: .
D: .
V: TRBV2
DNA: TGTGCCAGCAGCTACAGCGCTACAGGCGATGAGCAGTTCTTC
CDR3: CASSYSATGDEQFF

J: TRBJ2-3
size: .
D: TRBD2
V: TRBV6-4
DNA: TGTGCCAGCAGTGAAGGGACTAGCGGCACAGATACGCAGTATTTT
CDR3: CASSEGTSGTDTQYF

J: TRBJ2-2
size: .
D: TRBD2
V: TRBV6-5
DNA: TGTGCCAGCAGTATCAGGCTAGCGGGAGGCGGGGAGCTGTTTTTT
CDR3: CASSIRLAGGGELFF

J: TRBJ1-1
size: .
D: TRBD1
V: TRBV29-1
DNA: TGCAGCGTTGACGTAACAGGGGTTGAAGCTTTCTTT
CDR3: CSVDVTGVEAFF

J: TRBJ2-3
size: .
D: .
V: TRBV27
DNA: TGTGCCAGCAGTTTACAGGGGGATACGCAGTATTTT
CDR3: CASSLQGDTQYF

J: TRBJ1-1
size: .
D: .
V: TRBV2
DNA: TGTGCCACCGGAGGAGAAGGGATGAACACTGAAGCTTTCTTT
CDR3: CATGGEGMNTEAFF

J: TRBJ1-1
size: .
D: TRBD1
V: TRBV5-4
DNA: TGTGCCAGCAGCCCTAGGACAGGGGTTACTGAAGCTTTCTTT
CDR3: CASSPRTGVTEAFF

J: TRBJ2-7
size: .
D: .
V: TRBV28
DNA: TGTGCCGGGGCTGGGGCCGGGGGTAGGTACGAGCAGTACTTC
CDR3: CAGAGAGGRYEQYF

J: TRBJ1-5
size: .
D: .
V: TRBV7-2
DNA: TGTGCCAGCAGATTAGGGGGGGATCAGCCCCAGCATTTT
CDR3: CASRLGGDQPQHF

J: TRBJ2-3
size: .
D: .
V: TRBV7-3
DNA: TGTGCCAGCAGCTTCGACAGGACAGATACGCAGTATTTT
CDR3: CASSFDRTDTQYF

J: TRBJ2-4
size: few
D: .
V: TRBV30
DNA: TGTGCCTGGAGTGCCCAGGCGTTGACAGCCCACCCAAAGTACTTC
CDR3: CAWSAQALTAHPKYF

J: TRBJ1-5
size: .
D: TRBD1
V: TRBV15
DNA: TGTGCCACCAGCAGTTTTGGACAGGGCGATCAGCCCCAGCATTTT
CDR3: CATSSFGQGDQPQHF

J: TRBJ1-6
size: .
D: TRBD1
V: TRBV18
DNA: TGTGCCAGCTCACCGACAGGGGAGGTGAATTCACCCCTCCACTTT
CDR3: CASSPTGEVNSPLHF

J: TRBJ2-3
size: .
D: .
V: TRBV5-1
DNA: TGCGCCAGCAGCTTGGATGTAGGGGGGGCCGGAGATACGCAGTATTTT
CDR3: CASSLDVGGAGDTQYF

J: TRBJ1-6
size: .
D: TRBD1
V: TRBV4-3
DNA: TGCGCCAGCAGCCAAGATTCAGGGGGTGTCTCACCCCTCCACTTT
CDR3: CASSQDSGGVSPLHF

J: TRBJ1-6
size: .
D: .
V: TRBV19
DNA: TGTGCCAGTGCAATAGGGACAACGGATAATTCACCCCTCCACTTT
CDR3: CASAIGTTDNSPLHF

J: TRBJ1-5
size: .
D: .
V: TRBV30
DNA: TGTGCCTGGAGTGCCTTGGGAGGCGGCAATCAGCCCCAGCATTTT
CDR3: CAWSALGGGNQPQHF

J: TRBJ2-2
size: .
D: TRBD1
V: TRBV6-1
DNA: TGTGCCAGCAGCGGACAGGGAAGGGCTACCGGGGAGCTGTTTTTT
CDR3: CASSGQGRATGELFF

J: TRBJ2-3
size: .
D: .
V: TRBV10-2
DNA: TGCGCCAGCAGGGATCCCGGGACGGGGGCAGATACGCAGTATTTT
CDR3: CASRDPGTGADTQYF

J: TRBJ1-4
size: medium-sized
D: .
V: TRBV9
DNA: TGTGCCAGCAGCGTAGACTCAACTAATGAAAAACTGTTTTTT
CDR3: CASSVDSTNEKLFF

J: TRBJ2-4
size: .
D: .
V: TRBV5-4
DNA: TGTGCCAGCAGCTTGGGGGGACTAGCCAAAAACATTCAGTACTTC
CDR3: CASSLGGLAKNIQYF

J: TRBJ2-3
size: .
D: .
V: TRBV18
DNA: TGTGCCAGCTCACCAGTCCAGGGAACGCAGTATTTT
CDR3: CASSPVQGTQYF

J: TRBJ2-7
size: .
D: TRBD2
V: TRBV27
DNA: TGTGCCAGCTTCGGGACTAGCGGGGGTTTGCCCTACGAGCAGTACTTC
CDR3: CASFGTSGGLPYEQYF

J: TRBJ1-2
size: .
D: .
V: TRBV2
DNA: TGTGCCAGCACCGAGGAGGACAACTATGGCTACACCTTC
CDR3: CASTEEDNYGYTF

J: TRBJ2-7
size: .
D: .
V: TRBV11-2
DNA: TGTGCCACCCAGCCTCCTGAAAGCTACGAGCAGTACTTC
CDR3: CATQPPESYEQYF

J: TRBJ1-6
size: .
D: .
V: TRBV6-5
DNA: TGTGCCAGCAGTTACGGGAGGGACCATAATTCACCCCTCCACTTT
CDR3: CASSYGRDHNSPLHF